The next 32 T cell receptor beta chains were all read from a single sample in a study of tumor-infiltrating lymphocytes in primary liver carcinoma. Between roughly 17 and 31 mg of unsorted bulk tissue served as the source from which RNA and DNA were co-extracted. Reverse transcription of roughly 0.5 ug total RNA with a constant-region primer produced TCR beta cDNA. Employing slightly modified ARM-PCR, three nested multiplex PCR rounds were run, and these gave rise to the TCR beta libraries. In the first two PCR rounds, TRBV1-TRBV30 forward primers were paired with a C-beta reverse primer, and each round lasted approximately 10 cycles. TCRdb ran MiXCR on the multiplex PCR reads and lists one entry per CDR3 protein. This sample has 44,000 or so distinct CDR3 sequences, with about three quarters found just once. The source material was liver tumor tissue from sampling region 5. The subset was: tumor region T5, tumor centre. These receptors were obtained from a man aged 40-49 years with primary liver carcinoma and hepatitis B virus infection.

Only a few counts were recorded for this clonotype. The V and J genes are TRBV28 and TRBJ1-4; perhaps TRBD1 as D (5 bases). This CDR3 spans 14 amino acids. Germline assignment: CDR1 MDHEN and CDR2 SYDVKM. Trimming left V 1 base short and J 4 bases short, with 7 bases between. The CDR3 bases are TGTGCCAGCAGTTTATCAGGGAATAATGAAAAACTGTTTTTT. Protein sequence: CASSLSGNNEKLFF.

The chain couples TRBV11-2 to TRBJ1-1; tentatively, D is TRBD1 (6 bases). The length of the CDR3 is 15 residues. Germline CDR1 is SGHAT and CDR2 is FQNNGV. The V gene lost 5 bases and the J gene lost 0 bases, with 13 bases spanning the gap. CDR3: CASSTPGGVNTEAFF. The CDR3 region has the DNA TGTGCCAGCAGCACACCCGGGGGCGTGAACACTGAAGCTTTCTTT.

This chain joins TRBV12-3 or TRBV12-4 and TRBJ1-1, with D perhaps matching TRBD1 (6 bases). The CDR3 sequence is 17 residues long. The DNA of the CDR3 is TGTGTCAGGAGTTCAGCCTGGGGGACATCAATGAACACTGAAGCTTTCTTT. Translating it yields CVRSSAWGTSMNTEAFF.

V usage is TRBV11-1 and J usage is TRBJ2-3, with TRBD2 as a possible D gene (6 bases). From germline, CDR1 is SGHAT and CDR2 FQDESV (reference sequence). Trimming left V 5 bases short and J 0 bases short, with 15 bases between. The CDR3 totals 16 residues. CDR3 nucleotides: TGTGCCAGCAGCATGGGACTGGCGTTTAGCACAGATACGCAGTATTTT. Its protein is CASSMGLAFSTDTQYF.

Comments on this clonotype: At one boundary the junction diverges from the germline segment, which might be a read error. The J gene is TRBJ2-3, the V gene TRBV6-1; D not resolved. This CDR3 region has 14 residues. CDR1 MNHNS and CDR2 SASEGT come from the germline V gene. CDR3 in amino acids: CASKGSLAIDTRHF. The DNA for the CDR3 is TGTGCCAGCAAGGGTTCGTTAGCAATAGATACGCGGCATTTT.

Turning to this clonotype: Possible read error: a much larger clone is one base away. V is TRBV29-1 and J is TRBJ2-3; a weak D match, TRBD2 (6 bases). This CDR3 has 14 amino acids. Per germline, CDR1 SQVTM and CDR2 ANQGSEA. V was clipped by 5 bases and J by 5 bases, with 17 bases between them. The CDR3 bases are TGCAGCGTTCTTCCTCCGGGAGTGATAGATACGCAGTATTTT. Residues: CSVLPPGVIDTQYF.

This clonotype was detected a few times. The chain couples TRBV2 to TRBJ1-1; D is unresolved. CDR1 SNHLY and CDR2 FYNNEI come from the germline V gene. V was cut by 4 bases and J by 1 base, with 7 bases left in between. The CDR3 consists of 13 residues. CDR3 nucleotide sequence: TGTGCCAGCAGTGTACTGGGGAACACTGAAGCTTTCTTT. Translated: CASSVLGNTEAFF.

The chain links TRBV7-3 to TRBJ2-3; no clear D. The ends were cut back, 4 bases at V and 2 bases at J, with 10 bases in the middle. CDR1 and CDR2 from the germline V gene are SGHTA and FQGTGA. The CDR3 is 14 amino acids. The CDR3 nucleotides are TGTGCCAGCAGCTCCCCCCCTGTCACAGATACGCAGTATTTT. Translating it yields CASSSPPVTDTQYF. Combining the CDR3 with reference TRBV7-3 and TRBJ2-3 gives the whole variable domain GAGVSQTPSNKVTEKGKYVELRCDPISGHTALYWYRQSLGQGPEFLIYFQGTGAADDSGLPNDRFFAVRPEGSVSTLKIQRTERGDSAVYLCASSSPPVTDTQYFGPGTRLTVL.

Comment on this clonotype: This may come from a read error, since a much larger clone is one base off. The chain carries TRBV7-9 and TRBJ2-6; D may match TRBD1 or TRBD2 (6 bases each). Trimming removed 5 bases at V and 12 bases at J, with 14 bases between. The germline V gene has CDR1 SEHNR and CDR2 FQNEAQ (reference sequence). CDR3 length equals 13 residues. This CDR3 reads CASSRQDGGVLTF. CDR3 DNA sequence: TGTGCCAGCAGCCGACAGGACGGGGGCGTCCTGACTTTC.

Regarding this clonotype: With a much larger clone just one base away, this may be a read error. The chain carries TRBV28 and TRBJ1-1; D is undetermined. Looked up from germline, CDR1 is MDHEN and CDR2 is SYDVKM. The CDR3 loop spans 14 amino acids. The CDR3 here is CVTTPWVEGTEAFF. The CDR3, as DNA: TGTGTCACCACCCCTTGGGTGGAAGGCACTGAAGCTTTCTTT.

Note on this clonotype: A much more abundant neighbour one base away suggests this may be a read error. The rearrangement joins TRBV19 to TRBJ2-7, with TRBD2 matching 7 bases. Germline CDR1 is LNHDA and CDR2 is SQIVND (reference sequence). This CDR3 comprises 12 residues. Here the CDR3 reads CASGTNLGERYF. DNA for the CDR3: TGTGCCAGCGGGACTAATCTTGGCGAGCGGTACTTC.

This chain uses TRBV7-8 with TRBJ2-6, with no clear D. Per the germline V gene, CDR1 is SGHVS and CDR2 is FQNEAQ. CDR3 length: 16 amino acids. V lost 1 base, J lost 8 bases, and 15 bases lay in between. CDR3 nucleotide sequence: TGTGCCAGCAGCTTAGGTGTAACCTTAGGGCCCAACGTCCTGACTTTC. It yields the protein CASSLGVTLGPNVLTF. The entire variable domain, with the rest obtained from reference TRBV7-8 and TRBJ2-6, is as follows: GAGVSQSPRYKVAKRGQDVALRCDPISGHVSLFWYQQALGQGPEFLTYFQNEAQLDKSGLPSDRFFAERPEGSVSTLKIQRTQQEDSAVYLCASSLGVTLGPNVLTFGAGSRLTVL.

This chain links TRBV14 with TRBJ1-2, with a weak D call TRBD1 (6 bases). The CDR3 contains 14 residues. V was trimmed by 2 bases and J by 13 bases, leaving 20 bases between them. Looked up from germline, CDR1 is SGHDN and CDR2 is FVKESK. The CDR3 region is CASSQYGTSSLLTF. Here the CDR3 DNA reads TGTGCCAGCAGCCAATATGGGACATCCTCCCTCCTCACCTTC.

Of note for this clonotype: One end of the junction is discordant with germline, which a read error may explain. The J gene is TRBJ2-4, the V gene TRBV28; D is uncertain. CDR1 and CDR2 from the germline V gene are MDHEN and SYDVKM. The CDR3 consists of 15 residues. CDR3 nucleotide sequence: TGTGCCAGCAGCCCTCCCGGGTTTGCCAGAAACATTCAGTACTTC. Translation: CASSPPGFARNIQYF.

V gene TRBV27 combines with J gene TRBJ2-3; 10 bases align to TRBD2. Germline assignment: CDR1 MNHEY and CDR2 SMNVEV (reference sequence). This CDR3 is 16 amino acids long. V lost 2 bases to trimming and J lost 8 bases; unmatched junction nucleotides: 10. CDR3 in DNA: TGTGCCAGCAGTTTACTGGCTAGCGGGAGTGCAGTTACGCAGTATTTT. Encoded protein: CASSLLASGSAVTQYF.

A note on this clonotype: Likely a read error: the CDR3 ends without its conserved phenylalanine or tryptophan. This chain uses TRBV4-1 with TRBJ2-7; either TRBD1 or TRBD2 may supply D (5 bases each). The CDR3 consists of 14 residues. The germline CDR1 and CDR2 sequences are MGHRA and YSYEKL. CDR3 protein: CTSRPGPSSYEQYI. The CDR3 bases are TGCACCAGCAGACCGGGGCCGAGCTCCTACGAGCAGTACATT.

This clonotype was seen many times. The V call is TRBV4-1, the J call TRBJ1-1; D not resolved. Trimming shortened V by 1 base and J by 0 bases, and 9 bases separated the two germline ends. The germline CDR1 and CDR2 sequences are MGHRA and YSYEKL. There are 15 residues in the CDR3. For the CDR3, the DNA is TGCGCCAGCAGCCAAGGCCTTAATATGAACACTGAAGCTTTCTTT. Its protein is CASSQGLNMNTEAFF.

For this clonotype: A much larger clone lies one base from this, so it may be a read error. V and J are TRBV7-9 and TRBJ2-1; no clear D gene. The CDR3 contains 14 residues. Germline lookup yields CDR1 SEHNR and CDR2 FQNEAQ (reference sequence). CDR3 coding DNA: TGTGTCAGCAGCTTAGATCAAAGCTTCGATGAGCAGTTCTTC. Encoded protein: CVSSLDQSFDEQFF.

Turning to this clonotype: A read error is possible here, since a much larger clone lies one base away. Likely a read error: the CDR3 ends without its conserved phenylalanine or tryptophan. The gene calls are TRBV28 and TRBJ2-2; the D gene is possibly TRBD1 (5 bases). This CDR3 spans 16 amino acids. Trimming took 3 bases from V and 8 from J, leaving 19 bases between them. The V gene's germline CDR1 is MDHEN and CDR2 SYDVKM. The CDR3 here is CASSFLTEPSPGELFL. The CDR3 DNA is TGTGCCAGCAGTTTCCTGACAGAACCTTCACCGGGGGAGCTGTTTCTT.

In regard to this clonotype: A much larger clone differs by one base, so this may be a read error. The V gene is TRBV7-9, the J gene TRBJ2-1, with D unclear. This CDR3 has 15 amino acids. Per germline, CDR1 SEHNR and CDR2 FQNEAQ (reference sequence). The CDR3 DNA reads TGTGCCAGCAGCTTAGAGCTGGCGGTAGACAATAAGCAGTTCTTC. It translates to CASSLELAVDNKQFF.

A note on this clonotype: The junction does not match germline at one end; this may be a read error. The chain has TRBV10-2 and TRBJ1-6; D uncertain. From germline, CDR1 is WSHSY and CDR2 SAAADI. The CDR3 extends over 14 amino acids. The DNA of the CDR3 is TGCGTCAGCAGTGAGTCAGGTTTTGGATCAACCCTCCACTTT. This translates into CVSSESGFGSTLHF.

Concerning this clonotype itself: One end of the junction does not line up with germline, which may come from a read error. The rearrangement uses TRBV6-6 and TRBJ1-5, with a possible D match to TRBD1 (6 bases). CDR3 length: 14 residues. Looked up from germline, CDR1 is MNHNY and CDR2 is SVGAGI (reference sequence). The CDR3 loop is CASRDSFSNQPQRF. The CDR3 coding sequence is TGTGCCAGCAGGGACAGTTTTAGCAATCAGCCCCAGCGTTTT.

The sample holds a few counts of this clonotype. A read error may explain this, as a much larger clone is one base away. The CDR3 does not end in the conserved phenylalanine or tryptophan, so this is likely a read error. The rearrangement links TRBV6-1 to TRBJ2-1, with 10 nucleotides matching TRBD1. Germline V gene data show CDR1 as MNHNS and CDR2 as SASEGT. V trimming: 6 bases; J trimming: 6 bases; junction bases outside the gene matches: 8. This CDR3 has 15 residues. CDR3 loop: CASSNPGQGSNEQFL. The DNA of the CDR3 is TGTGCCAGCAGCAACCCGGGACAGGGGTCCAATGAGCAGTTCCTC.

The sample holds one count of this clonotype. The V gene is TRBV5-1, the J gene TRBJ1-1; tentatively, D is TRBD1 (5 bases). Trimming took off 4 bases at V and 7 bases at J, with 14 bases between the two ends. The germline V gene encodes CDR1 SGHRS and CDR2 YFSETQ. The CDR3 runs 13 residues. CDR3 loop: CASSPGPGVEAFF. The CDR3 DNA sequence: TGCGCCAGCAGCCCGGGACCGGGAGTTGAAGCTTTCTTT.

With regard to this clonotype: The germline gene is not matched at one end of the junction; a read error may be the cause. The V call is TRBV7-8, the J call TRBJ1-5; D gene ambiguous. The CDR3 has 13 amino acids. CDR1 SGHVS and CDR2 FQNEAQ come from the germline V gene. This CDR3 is CAGTLNRDQPRHF. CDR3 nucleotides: TGTGCCGGCACCTTAAATCGGGATCAGCCCCGGCATTTT. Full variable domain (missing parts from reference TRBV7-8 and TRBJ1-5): GAGVSQSPRYKVAKRGQDVALRCDPISGHVSLFWYQQALGQGPEFLTYFQNEAQLDKSGLPSDRFFAERPEGSVSTLKIQRTQQEDSAVYLCAGTLNRDQPRHFGDGTRLSIL.

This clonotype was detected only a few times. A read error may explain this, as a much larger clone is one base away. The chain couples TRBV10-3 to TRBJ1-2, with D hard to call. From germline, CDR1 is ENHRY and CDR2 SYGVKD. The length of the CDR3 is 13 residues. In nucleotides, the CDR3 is TGTGTCATGGGAACAGATCTTAACTATGGCTACACCTTC. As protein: CVMGTDLNYGYTF.

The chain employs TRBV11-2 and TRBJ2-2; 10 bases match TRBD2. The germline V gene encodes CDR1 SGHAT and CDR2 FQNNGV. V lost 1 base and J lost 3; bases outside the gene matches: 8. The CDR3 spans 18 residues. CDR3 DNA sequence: TGTGCCAGCAGCTTAGTGGCGCTAGCGGGAGCCTACACCGGGGAGCTGTTTTTT. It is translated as CASSLVALAGAYTGELFF.

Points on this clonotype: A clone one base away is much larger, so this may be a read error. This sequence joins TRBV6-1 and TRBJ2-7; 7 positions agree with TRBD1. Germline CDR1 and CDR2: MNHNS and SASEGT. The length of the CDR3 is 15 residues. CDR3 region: CASSESGTASYEHYF. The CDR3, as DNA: TGTGCCAGCAGTGAGTCCGGGACAGCGTCCTACGAGCATTACTTC.

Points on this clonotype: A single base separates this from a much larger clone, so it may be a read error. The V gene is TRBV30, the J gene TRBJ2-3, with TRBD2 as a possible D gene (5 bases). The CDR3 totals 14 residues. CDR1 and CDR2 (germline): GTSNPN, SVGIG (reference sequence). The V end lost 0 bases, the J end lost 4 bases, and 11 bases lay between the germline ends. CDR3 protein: CAWSVGEGADTQYF. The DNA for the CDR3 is TGTGCCTGGAGTGTCGGCGAGGGAGCAGATACGCAGTATTTT. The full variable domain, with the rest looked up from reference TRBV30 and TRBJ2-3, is SQTIHQWPATLVQPVGSPLSLECTVEGTSNPNLYWYRQAAGRGLQLLFYSVGIGQISSEVPQNLSASRPQDRQFILSSKKLLLSDSGFYLCAWSVGEGADTQYFGPGTRLTVL.

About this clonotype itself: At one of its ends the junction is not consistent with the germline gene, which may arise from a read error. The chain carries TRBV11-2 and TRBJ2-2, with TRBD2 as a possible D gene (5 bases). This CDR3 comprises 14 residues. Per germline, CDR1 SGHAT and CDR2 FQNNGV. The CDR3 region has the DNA TGTGCCAGCAGCTTACCTCGGAACACCGGGGATCTGTTTTTT. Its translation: CASSLPRNTGDLFF.

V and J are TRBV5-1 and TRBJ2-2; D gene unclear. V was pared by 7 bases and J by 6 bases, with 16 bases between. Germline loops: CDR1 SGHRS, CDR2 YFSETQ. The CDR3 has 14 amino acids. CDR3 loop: CASCRSEQPGELFF. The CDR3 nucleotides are TGCGCCAGCTGTCGGTCCGAACAACCCGGGGAGCTGTTTTTT.

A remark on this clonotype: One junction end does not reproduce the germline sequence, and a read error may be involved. In nucleotides, the CDR3 is TGTGGCAGCAGTGACCTTTGGACTAGTGGTTCTGGGGAGACCCAGTACTTC. Protein product: CGSSDLWTSGSGETQYF. V is TRBV6-1 and J is TRBJ2-5; 7 bases are shared with TRBD2. The CDR3 is 17 amino acids. Germline CDR1 is MNHNS and CDR2 is SASEGT.